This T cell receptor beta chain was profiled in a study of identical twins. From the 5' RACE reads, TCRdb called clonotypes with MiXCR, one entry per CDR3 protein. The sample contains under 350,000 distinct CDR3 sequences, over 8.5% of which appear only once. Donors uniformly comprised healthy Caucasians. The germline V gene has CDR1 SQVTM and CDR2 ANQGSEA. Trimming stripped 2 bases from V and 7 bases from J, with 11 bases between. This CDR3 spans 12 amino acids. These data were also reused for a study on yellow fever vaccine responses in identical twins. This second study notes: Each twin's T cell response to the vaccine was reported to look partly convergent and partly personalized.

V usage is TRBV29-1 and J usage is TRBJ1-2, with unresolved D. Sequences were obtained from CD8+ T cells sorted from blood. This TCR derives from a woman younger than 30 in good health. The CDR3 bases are TGCAGCGTTGAACACGAAAGTGGTGGCTACACCTTC. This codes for CSVEHESGGYTF.